These 20 T cell receptor beta chains share one sample of origin, sequenced in a study of T cell repertoires in cytomegalovirus infection. Via MiXCR, TCRdb re-called the reads, giving one row per CDR3 protein. The repertoire holds about 570,000 distinct CDR3 sequences, with about 40% as singletons. Their specific antigens are unknown. Specimen: cultured PBMCs, collected from culture after CMV antigen stimulation. The receptors derive from a human donor in good health (CMV status not recorded). Some clones in this sample may be carry-over from other donors' samples.

The chain couples TRBV6-2 or TRBV6-3 to TRBJ1-2; D remains unclear. This CDR3 contains 14 residues. Germline-derived CDR1 and CDR2 are MNHEY and SVGEGT. V was clipped by 4 bases and J by 0 bases, with 9 bases between them. In DNA form, the CDR3 reads TGTGCCAGCAGTTCCCACGGACCTAACTATGGCTACACCTTC. Protein sequence: CASSSHGPNYGYTF.

CDR3 in amino acids: CASSLLGGGTYGYTF. CDR3 bases: TGTGCCAGCAGTCTCCTCGGAGGAGGCACCTATGGCTACACCTTC. This chain links TRBV12-3 or TRBV12-4 with TRBJ1-2; D not certain. The V end was cut by 5 bases, the J end by 4 bases, with 17 bases between. The CDR3 extends over 15 amino acids.

V and J are TRBV4-3 and TRBJ2-7; 7 bases align to TRBD2. The V gene end was trimmed by 1 base and the J gene end by 4 bases; junction bases not matched to a gene: 7. CDR1 LGHNA and CDR2 YSLEER come from the germline V gene. The length of the CDR3 is 15 residues. The chain's CDR3 is CASSQARTRSYEQYF. The CDR3 nucleotides are TGCGCCAGCAGCCAAGCTCGGACTAGATCTTACGAGCAGTACTTC.

The gene calls are TRBV24-1 and TRBJ2-2; TRBD1 is a possible D gene (6 bases). Looked up from germline, CDR1 is KGHDR and CDR2 is SFDVKD. The CDR3 is 17 amino acids. Between the trimmed V and J ends, which lost 3 bases and 1 base, there was a span of 14 bases. In nucleotides, the CDR3 is TGTGCCACCAGTGATATCAAGACAGGCTGGAACACCGGGGAGCTGTTTTTT. Protein sequence: CATSDIKTGWNTGELFF.

The V and J genes are TRBV6-1 and TRBJ2-7; TRBD1 matches 11 bases. The V gene's germline CDR1 is MNHNS and CDR2 SASEGT. The CDR3 length is 14 residues. The V and J ends lost 7 bases and 6 bases, in that order; junction bases with no gene match: 8. The CDR3 sequence is CASNQGQGVREQYF. CDR3 DNA sequence: TGTGCCAGCAACCAGGGACAGGGGGTCCGCGAGCAGTACTTC.

The chain links TRBV7-9 to TRBJ2-1; 12 bases match TRBD2. V lost 6 bases and J lost 7; bases outside the gene matches: 13. Germline V gives CDR1 SEHNR, CDR2 FQNEAQ (reference sequence). This CDR3 is built from 17 residues. CDR3 in amino acids: CASRRTGFGTSGNEQFF. CDR3 nucleotides: TGTGCCAGCAGGAGAACTGGGTTCGGGACTAGCGGGAATGAGCAGTTCTTC.

The chain links TRBV15 to TRBJ2-1; D is tentatively TRBD1 or TRBD2 (5 bases each). The ends were cut back, 3 bases at V and 0 bases at J, with 12 bases in the middle. The germline gives CDR1 LNHNV, CDR2 YYDKDF (reference sequence). The length of the CDR3 is 16 residues. In DNA form, the CDR3 reads TGTGCCACCAGCAGGGGGGTGGCGTTCTCCTACAATGAGCAGTTCTTC. Residues: CATSRGVAFSYNEQFF.

This clonotype was recorded a few times. J is TRBJ2-2 and V is TRBV6-6; 9 bases are shared with TRBD2. Losses at the gene ends were 0 bases for V and 8 bases for J; bases not matched to a gene: 7. This CDR3 region has 16 residues. Per the germline V gene, CDR1 is MNHNY and CDR2 is SVGAGI (reference sequence). In DNA form, the CDR3 reads TGTGCCAGCAGTTACTCGGCCACTAGCGGGTTGGGGGAGCTGTTTTTT. The encoded protein is CASSYSATSGLGELFF.

This clonotype was observed a handful of times. The V and J genes are TRBV7-2 and TRBJ2-5; D is possibly TRBD2 (5 bases). The CDR3 extends over 17 amino acids. Germline CDR1 and CDR2: SGHTA and FQGNSA. V was pared by 5 bases and J by 1 base, with 20 bases between. CDR3 coding DNA: TGTGCCAGCAGCCGACGTGGAGGAGGCCTCGTCCAAGAGACCCAGTACTTC. It yields the protein CASSRRGGGLVQETQYF.

V and J are TRBV4-1 and TRBJ2-7; 12 nucleotides line up with TRBD1. CDR1 MGHRA and CDR2 YSYEKL come from the germline V gene. CDR3 length equals 15 residues. With V trimmed by 0 bases and J by 7 bases, 4 bases remained unmatched. CDR3 in amino acids: CASSQDWDRGREQYF. The CDR3 region has the DNA TGCGCCAGCAGCCAAGACTGGGACAGGGGGCGGGAGCAGTACTTC.

The CDR3 loop is CASSLFGVDIQYF. The DNA of the CDR3 is TGTGCCAGCAGCTTATTTGGAGTGGACATTCAGTACTTC. This chain links TRBV7-8 with TRBJ2-4, with D unclear. V was pared by 2 bases and J by 8 bases, with 10 bases between. The CDR3 is 13 residues long. Germline V gene sequence: CDR1 SGHVS, CDR2 FQNEAQ.

V and J are TRBV7-3 and TRBJ2-7, with TRBD2 matching 13 bases. This CDR3 spans 12 amino acids. After removal of 3 bases from V and 11 bases from J, the junction contained 1 base not matched to a gene. Germline V gives CDR1 SGHTA, CDR2 FQGTGA. The CDR3 sequence is CASSFGLAGEYF. CDR3 coding DNA: TGTGCCAGCAGCTTCGGACTAGCGGGGGAGTACTTC.

This chain joins TRBV28 and TRBJ2-1; D may be TRBD2 (5 bases). The germline V gene has CDR1 MDHEN and CDR2 SYDVKM. V lost 1 base, J lost 12 bases, and 13 bases lay in between. The CDR3 contains 13 residues. The DNA of the CDR3 is TGTGCCAGCAGTTTATATACCCTTCGGGGGCAGTTCTTC. It is translated as CASSLYTLRGQFF.

This chain joins TRBV10-3 and TRBJ2-1; 7 bases are a match to TRBD2. There are 14 residues in the CDR3. The V gene end was trimmed by 3 bases and the J gene end by 9 bases; junction bases not matched to a gene: 8. Germline V gene data show CDR1 as ENHRY and CDR2 as SYGVKD. The CDR3, as DNA: TGTGCCATCAGTGATAGACTAGCTGGGGGTGAGCAGTTCTTC. Translation gives CAISDRLAGGEQFF.

The chain has TRBV12-3 or TRBV12-4 and TRBJ1-2; no definite D call. This CDR3 spans 13 amino acids. V lost 3 bases and J lost 2, with 7 bases in between. The DNA of the CDR3 is TGTGCCAGCAGTTTGAACGAGAACTATGGCTACACCTTC. This translates into CASSLNENYGYTF.

This clonotype was observed a handful of times. This rearrangement joins TRBV6-1 to TRBJ2-3; D uncertain. The V gene's germline CDR1 is MNHNS and CDR2 SASEGT. V was pared by 5 bases and J by 5 bases, with 14 bases between. The CDR3 runs 14 residues. The CDR3 reads CASSLRHGRDTQYF. DNA of the CDR3: TGTGCCAGCAGTCTGCGACACGGCCGAGATACGCAGTATTTT.

On this clonotype: It may be a read error: a sequence one base away is much more abundant. The chain recombines TRBV7-2 with TRBJ2-6; D remains ambiguous. The CDR3 consists of 13 residues. Germline V CDR1 and CDR2: SGHTA, FQGNSA. Trimming stripped 2 bases from V and 3 bases from J, with 2 bases between. CDR3 amino acids: CASSLRGANVLTF. CDR3 coding DNA: TGTGCCAGCAGCTTACGTGGGGCCAACGTCCTGACTTTC.

The CDR3 region has the DNA TGCAGCGTCGCAGGAGAGGGTACCTACGAGCAGTACTTC. It translates to CSVAGEGTYEQYF. The chain carries TRBV29-1 and TRBJ2-7; D is possibly TRBD2 (5 bases). The CDR3 length is 13 residues. V dropped 6 bases and J dropped 2 bases, with 14 bases sitting between them. CDR1 SQVTM and CDR2 ANQGSEA come from the germline V gene.

This clonotype turned up a few times. The CDR3 spells CASSLKGYNQPQHF. The CDR3 DNA follows: TGTGCCAGCAGCCTCAAGGGGTACAATCAGCCCCAGCATTTT. V is TRBV7-2 and J is TRBJ1-5; the D gene is possibly TRBD1 (5 bases). Germline CDR1 SGHTA, CDR2 FQGNSA. This CDR3 is 14 amino acids long. The germline V and J ends were trimmed by 5 bases and 3 bases, with 11 bases remaining between them.

J is TRBJ2-7 and V is TRBV7-8; 12 bases match TRBD2. Germline V gene sequence: CDR1 SGHVS, CDR2 FQNEAQ. The CDR3 is 14 residues long. V dropped 7 bases and J dropped 3; count of bases not matched to a gene: 4. CDR3 nucleotides: TGTGCCAGCACCCTGACTAGCGGGAGCTACGAGCAGTACTTC. Amino acids: CASTLTSGSYEQYF.